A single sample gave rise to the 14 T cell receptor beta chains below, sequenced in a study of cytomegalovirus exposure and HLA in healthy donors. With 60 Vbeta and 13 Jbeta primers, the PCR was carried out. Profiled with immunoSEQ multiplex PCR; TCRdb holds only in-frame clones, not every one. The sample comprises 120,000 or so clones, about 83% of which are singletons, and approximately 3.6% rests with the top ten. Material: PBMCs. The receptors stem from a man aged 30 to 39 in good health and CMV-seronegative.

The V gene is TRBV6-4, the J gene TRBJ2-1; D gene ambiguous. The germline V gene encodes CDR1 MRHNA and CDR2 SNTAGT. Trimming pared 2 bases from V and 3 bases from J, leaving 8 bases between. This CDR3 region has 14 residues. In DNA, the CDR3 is TGTGCCAGCAGTGACGAGTACGGCTACAATGAGCAGTTCTTC. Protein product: CASSDEYGYNEQFF.

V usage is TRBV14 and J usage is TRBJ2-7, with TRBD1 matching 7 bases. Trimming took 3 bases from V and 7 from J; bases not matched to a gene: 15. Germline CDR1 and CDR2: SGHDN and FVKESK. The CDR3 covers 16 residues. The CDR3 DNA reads TGTGCCAGCAGCCACCGGACAGGCCCCGCGGGCGGTGAGCAGTACTTC. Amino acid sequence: CASSHRTGPAGGEQYF.

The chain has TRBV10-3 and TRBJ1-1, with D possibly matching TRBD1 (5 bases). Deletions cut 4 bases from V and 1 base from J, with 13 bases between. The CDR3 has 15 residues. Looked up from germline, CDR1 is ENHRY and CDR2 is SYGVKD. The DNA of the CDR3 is TGTGCCATCAGTGTTATACAGGAGGGGAACACTGAAGCTTTCTTT. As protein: CAISVIQEGNTEAFF.

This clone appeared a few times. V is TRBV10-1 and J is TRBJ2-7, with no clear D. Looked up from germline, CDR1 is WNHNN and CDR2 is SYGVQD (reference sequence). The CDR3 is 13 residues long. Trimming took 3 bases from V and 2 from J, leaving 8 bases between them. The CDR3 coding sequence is TGCGCCAGCAGTGAAACGCAGACCTACGAGCAGTACTTC. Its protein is CASSETQTYEQYF.

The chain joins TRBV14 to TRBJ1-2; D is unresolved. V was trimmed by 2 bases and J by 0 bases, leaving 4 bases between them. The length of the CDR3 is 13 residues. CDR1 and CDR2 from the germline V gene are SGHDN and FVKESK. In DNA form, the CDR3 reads TGTGCCAGCAGCCAACAGTCTAACTATGGCTACACCTTC. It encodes CASSQQSNYGYTF.

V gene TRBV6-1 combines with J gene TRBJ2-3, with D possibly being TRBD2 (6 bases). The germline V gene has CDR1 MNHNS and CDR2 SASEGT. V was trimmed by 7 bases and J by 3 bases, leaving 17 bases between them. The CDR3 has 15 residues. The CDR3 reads CASKPRDGRTDTQYF. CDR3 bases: TGTGCCAGCAAGCCGCGGGACGGTCGGACAGATACGCAGTATTTT.

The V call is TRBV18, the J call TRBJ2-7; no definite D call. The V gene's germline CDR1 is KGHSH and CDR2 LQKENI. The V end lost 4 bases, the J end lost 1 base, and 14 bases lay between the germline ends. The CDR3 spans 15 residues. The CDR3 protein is CASSQTARNSYEQYF. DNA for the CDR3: TGTGCCAGCTCACAAACGGCGAGGAATTCCTACGAGCAGTACTTC. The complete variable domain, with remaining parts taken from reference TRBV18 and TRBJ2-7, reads NAGVMQNPRHLVRRRGQEARLRCSPMKGHSHVYWYRQLPEEGLKFMVYLQKENIIDESGMPKERFSAEFPKEGPSILRIQQVVRGDSAAYFCASSQTARNSYEQYFGPGTRLTVT.

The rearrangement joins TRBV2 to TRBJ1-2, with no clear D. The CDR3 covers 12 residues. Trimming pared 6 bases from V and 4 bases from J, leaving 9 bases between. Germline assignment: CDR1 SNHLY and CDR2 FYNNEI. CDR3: CASRRLLYGYTF. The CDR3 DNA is TGTGCCAGCAGGCGACTCCTCTATGGCTACACCTTC.

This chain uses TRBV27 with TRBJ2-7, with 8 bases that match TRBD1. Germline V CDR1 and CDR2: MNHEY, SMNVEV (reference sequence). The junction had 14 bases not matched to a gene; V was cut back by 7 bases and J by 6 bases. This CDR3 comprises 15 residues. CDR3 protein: CASIYRTGSLSEQYF. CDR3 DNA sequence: TGTGCCAGCATCTACCGGACAGGGAGTCTCTCCGAGCAGTACTTC.

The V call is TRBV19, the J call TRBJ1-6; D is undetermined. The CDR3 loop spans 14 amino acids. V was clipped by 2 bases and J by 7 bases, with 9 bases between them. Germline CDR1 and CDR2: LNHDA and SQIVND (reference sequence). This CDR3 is CASSIHGENSPLHF. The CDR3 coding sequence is TGTGCCAGTAGTATACACGGAGAAAATTCACCCCTCCACTTT.

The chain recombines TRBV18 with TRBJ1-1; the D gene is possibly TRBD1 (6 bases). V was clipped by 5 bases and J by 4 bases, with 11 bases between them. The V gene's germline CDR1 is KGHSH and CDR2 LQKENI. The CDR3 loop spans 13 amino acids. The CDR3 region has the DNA TGTGCCAGCTCAAAGGGGGGGGGCACTGAAGCTTTCTTT. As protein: CASSKGGGTEAFF.

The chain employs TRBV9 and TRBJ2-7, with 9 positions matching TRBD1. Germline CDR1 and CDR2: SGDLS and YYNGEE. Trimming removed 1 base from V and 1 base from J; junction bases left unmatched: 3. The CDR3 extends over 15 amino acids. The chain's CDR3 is CASSVSGQGSYEQYF. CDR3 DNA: TGTGCCAGCAGCGTAAGCGGACAGGGGTCCTACGAGCAGTACTTC. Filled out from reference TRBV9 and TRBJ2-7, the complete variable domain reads DSGVTQTPKHLITATGQRVTLRCSPRSGDLSVYWYQQSLDQGLQFLIQYYNGEERAKGNILERFSAQQFPDLHSELNLSSLELGDSALYFCASSVSGQGSYEQYFGPGTRLTVT.

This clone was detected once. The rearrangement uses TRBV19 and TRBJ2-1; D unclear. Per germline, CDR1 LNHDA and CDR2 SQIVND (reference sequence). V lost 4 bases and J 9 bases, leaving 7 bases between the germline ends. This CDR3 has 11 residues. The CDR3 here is CASSSRSEQFF. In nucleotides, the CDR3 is TGTGCCAGTAGTAGTAGGAGTGAGCAGTTCTTC. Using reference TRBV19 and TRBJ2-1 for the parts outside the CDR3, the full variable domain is DGGITQSPKYLFRKEGQNVTLSCEQNLNHDAMYWYRQDPGQGLRLIYYSQIVNDFQKGDIAEGYSVSREKKESFPLTVTSAQKNPTAFYLCASSSRSEQFFGPGTRLTVL.

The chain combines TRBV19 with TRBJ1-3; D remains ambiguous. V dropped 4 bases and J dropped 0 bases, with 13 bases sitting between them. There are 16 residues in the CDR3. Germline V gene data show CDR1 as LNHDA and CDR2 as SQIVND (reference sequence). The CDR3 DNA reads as TGTGCCAGTAGTAGTAAACAGATCAGCTCTGGAAACACCATATATTTT. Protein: CASSSKQISSGNTIYF.